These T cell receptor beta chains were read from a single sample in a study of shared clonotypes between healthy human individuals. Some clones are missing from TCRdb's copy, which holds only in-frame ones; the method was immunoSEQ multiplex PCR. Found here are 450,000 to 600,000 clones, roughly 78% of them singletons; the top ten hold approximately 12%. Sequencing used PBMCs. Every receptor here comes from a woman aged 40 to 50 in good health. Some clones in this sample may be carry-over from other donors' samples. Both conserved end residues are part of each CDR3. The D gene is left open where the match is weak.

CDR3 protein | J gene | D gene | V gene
CASSLFVRRTGTKNNEQFF | TRBJ2-1 | TRBD2 | TRBV28
CASRKQGAHAEQYF | TRBJ2-7 | TRBD1 | TRBV27
CASSPQGAGEQFF | TRBJ2-1 | - | TRBV18
CASSENGIGAYGYTF | TRBJ1-2 | - | TRBV2
CASSLGQGTEAFF | TRBJ1-1 | TRBD1 | TRBV7-8
CASSPRGTSGTTYEQYF | TRBJ2-7 | TRBD2 | TRBV19
CASMAQRKEQYF | TRBJ2-7 | - | TRBV2
CASSSTGQNTEAFF | TRBJ1-1 | - | TRBV28
CASSDRTQETQYF | TRBJ2-5 | - | TRBV19
CASNSLGQGEKLFF | TRBJ1-4 | - | TRBV11-2
CASRGGTLGTQYF | TRBJ2-5 | TRBD2 | TRBV25-1
CASSGVAGGGGSYEQYF | TRBJ2-7 | TRBD2 | TRBV28
CASNPRSTGVPNTEAFF | TRBJ1-1 | - | TRBV19
CASKGAWENTEAFF | TRBJ1-1 | - | TRBV19
CASSLWDRGVGEQFF | TRBJ2-1 | TRBD1 | TRBV27
CAWSSGGSFIQYF | TRBJ2-4 | - | TRBV30
CASSYSQGDPEYF | TRBJ2-7 | TRBD1 | TRBV6-5
CASSPGPQGGVEAFF | TRBJ1-1 | TRBD1 | TRBV5-6
CASSPSPGNEQFF | TRBJ2-1 | - | TRBV7-7
CASSPGGAGGDTQYF | TRBJ2-3 | TRBD2 | TRBV7-6
CASSVSGATTGELFF | TRBJ2-2 | - | TRBV9
CASSSDLNNEQFF | TRBJ2-1 | - | TRBV4-3
CASSATSGSTDTQYF | TRBJ2-3 | TRBD2 | TRBV9
CASSPSLAGGEQFF | TRBJ2-1 | TRBD2 | TRBV18
CATSRGLAGRYEQYF | TRBJ2-7 | TRBD2 | TRBV15
CASSESPGAYEQYF | - | - | TRBV25-1
CASSSDNHDPTNEKLFF | TRBJ1-4 | - | TRBV7-9
CAWSVSSWGTGDTQYF | TRBJ2-3 | TRBD1 | TRBV30
CASSLIGTSGSTDTQYF | TRBJ2-3 | TRBD2 | TRBV7-2
CASSTGHFGDPLGYGYTF | TRBJ1-2 | - | TRBV7-9
CAWSVAYRGAEQFF | TRBJ2-1 | - | TRBV30
CASSPGLQETQYF | TRBJ2-5 | - | TRBV5-6
CASSDARADTQYF | TRBJ2-3 | - | TRBV2
CASSPQAGGLAGNEQFF | TRBJ2-1 | TRBD2 | TRBV5-1
CASSLGQGQPQHF | TRBJ1-5 | TRBD1 | TRBV6-1
CASSPREASNTEAFF | TRBJ1-1 | - | TRBV18
CASSLASDGNTIYF | TRBJ1-3 | - | TRBV7-9
CASRLGSVVGAEAFF | TRBJ1-1 | - | TRBV11-2
CASSHPGLAGAGGADTQYF | TRBJ2-3 | TRBD2 | TRBV4-2
CASSIRELSSPLHF | TRBJ1-6 | - | TRBV19